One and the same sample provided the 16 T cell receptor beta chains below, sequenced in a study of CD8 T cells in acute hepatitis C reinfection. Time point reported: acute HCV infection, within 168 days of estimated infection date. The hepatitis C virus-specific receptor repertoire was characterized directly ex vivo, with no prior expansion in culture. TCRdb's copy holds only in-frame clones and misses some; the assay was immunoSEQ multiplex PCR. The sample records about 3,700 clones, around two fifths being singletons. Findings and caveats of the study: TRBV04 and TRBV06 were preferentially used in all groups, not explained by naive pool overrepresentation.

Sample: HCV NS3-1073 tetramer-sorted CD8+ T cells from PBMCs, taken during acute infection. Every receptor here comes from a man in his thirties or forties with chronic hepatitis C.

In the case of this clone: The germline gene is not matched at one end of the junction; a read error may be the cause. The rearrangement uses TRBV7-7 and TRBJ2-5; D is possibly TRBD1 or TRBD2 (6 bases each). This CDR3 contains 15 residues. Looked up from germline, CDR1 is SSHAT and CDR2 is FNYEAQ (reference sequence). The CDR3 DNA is TGTGCTAGCAGCTCCTCCTCGGGGGCCCCCGAGACCCAGTACTTC. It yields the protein CASSSSSGAPETQYF.

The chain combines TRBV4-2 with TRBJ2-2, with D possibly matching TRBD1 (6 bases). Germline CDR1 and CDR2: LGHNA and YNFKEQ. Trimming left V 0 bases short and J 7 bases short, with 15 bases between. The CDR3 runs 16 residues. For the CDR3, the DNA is TGTGCCAGCAGCCAAGAGATGGACAGAGCGTTCGGGGAGCTGTTTTTT. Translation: CASSQEMDRAFGELFF.

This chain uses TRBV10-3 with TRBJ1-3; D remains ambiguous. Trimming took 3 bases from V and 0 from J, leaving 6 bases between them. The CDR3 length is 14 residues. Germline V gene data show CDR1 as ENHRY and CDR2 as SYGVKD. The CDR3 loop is CAISEAGSGNTIYF. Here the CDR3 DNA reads TGTGCCATCAGTGAAGCAGGCTCTGGAAACACCATATATTTT.

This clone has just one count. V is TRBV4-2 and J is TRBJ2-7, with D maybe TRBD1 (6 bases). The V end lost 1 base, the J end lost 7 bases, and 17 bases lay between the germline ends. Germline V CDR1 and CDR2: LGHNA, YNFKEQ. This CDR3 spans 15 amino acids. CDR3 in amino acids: CASSQGPGAPEEQYF. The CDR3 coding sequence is TGTGCCAGCAGCCAAGGACCAGGGGCTCCTGAAGAGCAGTACTTC.

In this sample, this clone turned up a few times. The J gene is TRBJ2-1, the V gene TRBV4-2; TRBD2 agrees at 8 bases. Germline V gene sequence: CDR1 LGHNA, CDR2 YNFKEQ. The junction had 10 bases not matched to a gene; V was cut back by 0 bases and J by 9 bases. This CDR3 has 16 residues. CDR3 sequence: CASSQEVQRGLGEQFF. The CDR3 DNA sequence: TGTGCCAGCAGCCAAGAGGTCCAGCGGGGGTTGGGTGAGCAGTTCTTC.

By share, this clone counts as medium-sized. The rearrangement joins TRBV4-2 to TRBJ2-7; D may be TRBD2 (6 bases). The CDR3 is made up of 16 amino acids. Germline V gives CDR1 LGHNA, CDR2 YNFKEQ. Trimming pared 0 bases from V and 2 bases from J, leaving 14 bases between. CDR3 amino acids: CASSQEVSGTAYEQYF. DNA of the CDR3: TGTGCCAGCAGCCAAGAGGTTAGCGGAACTGCCTACGAGCAGTACTTC.

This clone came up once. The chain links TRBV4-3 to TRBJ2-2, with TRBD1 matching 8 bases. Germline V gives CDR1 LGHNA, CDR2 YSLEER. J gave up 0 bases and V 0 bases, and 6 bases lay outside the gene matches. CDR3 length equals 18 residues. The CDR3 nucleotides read TGCGCCAGCAGCCAAGAGCCGACAGGGGCCCCGAACACCGGGGAGCTGTTTTTT. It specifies CASSQEPTGAPNTGELFF.

CDR3 protein: CASSEEPGAPGEQFF. CDR3 coding DNA: TGTGCCAGCAGTGAAGAACCCGGTGCCCCCGGTGAGCAGTTCTTC. V gene TRBV6-1 combines with J gene TRBJ2-1; D gene ambiguous. The germline CDR1 and CDR2 sequences are MNHNS and SASEGT. CDR3 length: 15 residues. Deletions cut 1 base from V and 9 bases from J, with 16 bases between.

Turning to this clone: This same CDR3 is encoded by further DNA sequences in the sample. The DNA of the CDR3 is TGTGCCAGCAGCTCAGAACCAGGAGCACCGAACACCGGGGAGCTGTTTTTT. Translation gives CASSSEPGAPNTGELFF. The rearrangement links TRBV11-2 to TRBJ2-2; no clear D. CDR3 size: 17 residues. V was pared by 4 bases and J by 0 bases, with 15 bases between. Looked up from germline, CDR1 is SGHAT and CDR2 is FQNNGV.

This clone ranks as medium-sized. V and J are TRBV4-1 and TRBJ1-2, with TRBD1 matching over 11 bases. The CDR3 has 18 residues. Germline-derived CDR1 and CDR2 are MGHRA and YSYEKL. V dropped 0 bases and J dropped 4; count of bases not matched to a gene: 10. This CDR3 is CASSQDTPGTGGIYGYTF. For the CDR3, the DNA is TGCGCCAGCAGCCAAGATACCCCGGGGACAGGGGGGATCTATGGCTACACCTTC.

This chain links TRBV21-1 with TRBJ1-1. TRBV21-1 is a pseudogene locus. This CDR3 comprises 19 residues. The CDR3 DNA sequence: TGTGCCAGCAGCAAAAACCCCCCCCCTCCGTCCCAAGATAACACTGAAGCTTTCTTT. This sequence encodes CASSKNPPPPSQDNTEAFF.

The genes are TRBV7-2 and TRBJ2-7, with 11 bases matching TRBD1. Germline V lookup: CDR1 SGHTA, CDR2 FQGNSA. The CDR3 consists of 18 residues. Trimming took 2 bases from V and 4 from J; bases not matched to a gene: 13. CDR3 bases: TGTGCCAGCAGCTTATCTGGTGGTGGGACAGGGGGTATTTACGAGCAGTACTTC. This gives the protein CASSLSGGGTGGIYEQYF.

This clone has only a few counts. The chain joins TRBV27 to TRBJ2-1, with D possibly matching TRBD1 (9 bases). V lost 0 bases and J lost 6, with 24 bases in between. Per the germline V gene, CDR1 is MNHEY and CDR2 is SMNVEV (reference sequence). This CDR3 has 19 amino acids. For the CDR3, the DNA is TGTGCCAGCAGTTTATCGGTGACAGGGGGGACTAGGGCGGTCAATGAGCAGTTCTTC. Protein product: CASSLSVTGGTRAVNEQFF.

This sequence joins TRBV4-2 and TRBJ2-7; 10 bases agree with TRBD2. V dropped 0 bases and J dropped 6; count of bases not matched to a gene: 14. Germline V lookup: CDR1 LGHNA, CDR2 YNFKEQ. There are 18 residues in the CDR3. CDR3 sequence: CASSQDPAEVTSGIEQYF. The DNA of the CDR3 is TGTGCCAGCAGCCAAGATCCCGCAGAAGTAACTAGCGGGATCGAGCAGTACTTC.

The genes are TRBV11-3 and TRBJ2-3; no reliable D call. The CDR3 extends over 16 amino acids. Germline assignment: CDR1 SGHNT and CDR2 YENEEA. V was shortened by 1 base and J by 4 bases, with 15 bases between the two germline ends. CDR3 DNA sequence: TGTGCCAGCAGCTTAGTCAGCCAGGCCTATCCAGATACGCAGTATTTT. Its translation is CASSLVSQAYPDTQYF.

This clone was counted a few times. The CDR3 protein is CASSERLAYTDTQYF. CDR3 DNA: TGTGCCAGCAGTGAACGGCTAGCATATACAGATACGCAGTATTTT. The chain links TRBV2 to TRBJ2-3; D is possibly TRBD2 (5 bases). The CDR3 is made up of 15 amino acids. In germline, CDR1 is SNHLY, CDR2 FYNNEI. Trimming left V 2 bases short and J 3 bases short, with 12 bases between.